This T cell receptor (beta chain) appears in the sequencing data of a study of blood T cell repertoires in COVID-19. Study overall: The origin of the acute and convalescent COVID-19 samples was the United States, Italy and Spain.

J lost 1 base, V lost 2 bases, and 3 bases had no gene match. The CDR3 has 15 amino acids. Per the germline V gene, CDR1 is SNHLY and CDR2 is FYNNEI. Donors were grouped by their self-reported clinical history. Profiling relied on immunoSEQ multiplex PCR, and the TCRdb table lists in-frame clones only, not all of them. The data show about 250,000 clones, 70% to 90% seen once. This clonotype was sampled from a woman aged 45-60 years with acute COVID-19. The rearrangement uses TRBV2 and TRBJ2-5; 8 bases map to TRBD2. The sequenced sample consisted of PBMCs or T cells enriched from blood (not recorded which). CDR3 sequence reads: CASSEFSGAQETQYF. The DNA for the CDR3 is TGTGCCAGCAGTGAATTTAGCGGGGCCCAAGAGACCCAGTACTTC.